This T cell receptor beta chain was documented in a study of PD-L1 blockade in urothelial cancer. Study-wide context: Blood analysis took place 3 weeks (second dose) and 6 weeks after treatment start.

Time point indicated: pretreatment peripheral blood. Some clones are missing from TCRdb's copy, which holds only in-frame ones; the method was immunoSEQ multiplex PCR. Of about 16,000 clones in the sample, about nine tenths were seen once. The specimen was PBMCs, collected around atezolizumab (anti-PD-L1) treatment. This sequence was found in a man aged 70-80 years with urothelial cancer.

This CDR3 reads CASSQRTGPNEKLFF. The CDR3 DNA follows: TGTGCCAGCAGCCAGAGGACAGGGCCTAATGAAAAACTGTTTTTT. The rearrangement links TRBV4-2 to TRBJ1-4, with 8 bases matching TRBD1. Germline trimming cut 3 bases from V and 3 bases from J; bases unmatched to any gene: 3. CDR3 length equals 15 residues. CDR1 is LGHNA and CDR2 is YNFKEQ in the germline V gene.